This entry features one T cell receptor beta chain sequence. The target antigen is unknown. The donors comprised healthy bone marrow donors. The data derive from a study of cytomegalovirus exposure and HLA in healthy donors. Whole-study results and caveats: The study designated about 160 TCR beta chains cytomegalovirus-associated. Analyzed later, most CMV-associated TCR beta chains appeared HLA-restricted. A later analysis linked a missense variant in DCLRE1C to the trimming of TCR beta V and J genes.

Germline CDR1 and CDR2: KGHSH and LQKENI. This CDR3 is 16 amino acids long. J gave up 7 bases and V 6 bases, and 14 bases lay outside the gene matches. The PCR ran on 60 Vbeta and 13 Jbeta primers. Data came from immunoSEQ multiplex PCR; TCRdb stores just in-frame clones and leaves some out. Of approximately 100,000 clones listed, 74% are singletons. V gene TRBV18 combines with J gene TRBJ2-4, with 8 positions matching TRBD1. The sample was PBMCs. This TCR was recovered from a man aged 50 or older in good health and CMV-seropositive. DNA of the CDR3: TGTGCCAGCTCCAACGTCCAGGGACAGGTCGTTAACATTCAGTACTTC. Amino acid sequence: CASSNVQGQVVNIQYF.